This TCR beta chain was recorded in a study of T cell responses to AZD1222 COVID-19 vaccine. Germline-derived CDR1 and CDR2 are ENHRY and SYGVKD. V lost 6 bases to trimming and J lost 4 bases; unmatched junction nucleotides: 3. The CDR3 contains 14 residues. General study results and limits: White British people made up most donors, females outnumbered males, and clonal diversity was possibly underestimated. The span of vaccine-associated CD4 TCRs extended across spike, with dominance at 160-218 and 743-854. A rise in Spike-specific TCR breadth and depth followed two AZD1222 doses.

TCRdb's copy holds only in-frame clones and misses some; the assay was immunoSEQ multiplex PCR. Here the sample spans about 160,000 clones, roughly 90% being singletons. Samples with a second dose at about 4 or about 12 weeks were pooled together. With regard to this clone: Antigen specificity is unknown.

The sequence was obtained from an adult who received the AZD1222 COVID-19 vaccine. V usage is TRBV10-3 and J usage is TRBJ1-5; 10 bases agree with TRBD1. The material sequenced was peripheral blood, taken 28 days after the second AZD1222 dose. The CDR3 sequence is CAIRGTGENQPQHF. In DNA, the CDR3 is TGTGCCATCAGAGGGACAGGGGAGAATCAGCCCCAGCATTTT.